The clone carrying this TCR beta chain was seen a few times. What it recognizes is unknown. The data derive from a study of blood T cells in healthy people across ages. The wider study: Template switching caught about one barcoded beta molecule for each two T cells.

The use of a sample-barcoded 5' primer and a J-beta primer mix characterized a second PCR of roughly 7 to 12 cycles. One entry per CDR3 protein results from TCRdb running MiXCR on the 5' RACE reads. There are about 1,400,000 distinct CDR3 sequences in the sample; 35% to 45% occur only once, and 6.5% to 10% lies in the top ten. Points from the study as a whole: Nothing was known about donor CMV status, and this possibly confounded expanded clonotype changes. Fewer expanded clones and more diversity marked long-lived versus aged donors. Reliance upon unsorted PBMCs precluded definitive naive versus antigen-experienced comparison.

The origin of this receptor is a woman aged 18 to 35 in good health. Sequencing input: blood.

The CDR3 spells CASRDSGGAEETQYF. The CDR3 DNA is TGTGCCAGCAGAGATAGCGGGGGGGCGGAAGAGACCCAGTACTTC. The rearrangement uses TRBV6-6 and TRBJ2-5; 11 nucleotides agree with TRBD2. V trimming: 6 bases; J trimming: 3 bases; junction bases outside the gene matches: 6. From germline, CDR1 is MNHNY and CDR2 SVGAGI (reference sequence). CDR3 length: 15 amino acids.